This T cell receptor beta chain was documented in a study of regulatory T cells in long-lasting Graves disease. Study-wide results and caveats: Accuracy might have suffered from few samples. Persistent Graves' patients showed reduced TCR diversity versus newly diagnosed patients.

This clonotype was seen many times. Antigen specificity is unknown. The TCR beta library used iRepertoire HTBI primers with Arm-PCR amplification of CDR3. From the multiplex PCR reads, TCRdb called clonotypes with MiXCR, one entry per CDR3 protein. The sample lists 400,000 to 650,000 distinct CDR3 sequences, 15% to 20% seen once, with roughly 25% in the top ten. Germline values: CDR1 SGHVS, CDR2 FQNEAQ. This CDR3 spans 17 amino acids. V lost 5 bases and J lost 2; bases outside the gene matches: 14. Sample time point: newly diagnosed GD, antithyroid drugs for less than 3 months. PBMC RNA was the source of the TCR library. The patients were enrolled through endocrinology in Xi'an, China. These data were likewise used in another study, on T cells in Graves' hyperthyroidism and ophthalmopathy. That paper notes: Lactation, pregnancy, other autoimmune disease or uncontrolled infection excluded patients.

The sample in question was peripheral blood mononuclear cells (PBMCs), obtained at new diagnosis, from a patient treated with antithyroid drugs. The gene calls are TRBV7-8 and TRBJ1-2; 7 bases fit TRBD1. The sequence was collected from a woman aged 35-60 years with Graves disease. The CDR3 nucleotides read TGTGCCAGCAGCCCCCGGACCAGACAGGGATTGAACTATGGCTACACCTTC. It translates to CASSPRTRQGLNYGYTF.